Presented here are 18 T cell receptor beta chains from one specimen sequenced in a study of lymphopenia after photon versus proton radiotherapy. Clones were sequenced by immunoSEQ multiplex PCR, and TCRdb holds only the in-frame ones, with some missing. The table records around 62,000 clones, 65% to 85% of them present only once. This specimen consisted of peripheral blood, obtained from a patient treated with proton-based radiotherapy. Receptors originate from a man in his fifties or sixties with pancreatic cancer.

The J gene is TRBJ2-7, the V gene TRBV2, with D maybe TRBD1 (5 bases). The CDR3 consists of 12 residues. Germline CDR1 reads SNHLY; CDR2 reads FYNNEI. V lost 7 bases and J lost 3, with 10 bases in between. This chain's CDR3 is CASTQANYEQYF. The CDR3 DNA is TGTGCCAGCACACAGGCCAACTACGAGCAGTACTTC. Filled out from reference TRBV2 and TRBJ2-7, the complete variable domain reads EPEVTQTPSHQVTQMGQEVILRCVPISNHLYFYWYRQILGQKVEFLVSFYNNEISEKSEIFDDQFSVERPDGSNFTLKIRSTKLEDSAMYFCASTQANYEQYFGPGTRLTVT.

This chain uses TRBV28 with TRBJ1-1; D unresolved. Germline assignment: CDR1 MDHEN and CDR2 SYDVKM. V shed 7 bases and J shed 0 bases, with 3 bases lying between them. This CDR3 has 11 residues. CDR3 sequence reads: CASTMNTEAFF. In DNA, the CDR3 is TGTGCCAGCACTATGAACACTGAAGCTTTCTTT.

The chain has TRBV27 and TRBJ2-7; 7 positions match TRBD2. This CDR3 has 19 amino acids. Germline V gives CDR1 MNHEY, CDR2 SMNVEV (reference sequence). Trimming at V came to 5 bases and at J to 0 bases, leaving 19 bases not matched to a gene. Written as DNA, the CDR3 is TGTGCCAGCAGTCCCTCCTCACCTACTTTAGCGGGCCTCTCCTACGAGCAGTACTTC. It codes for CASSPSSPTLAGLSYEQYF.

The chain recombines TRBV6-5 with TRBJ2-4; D may correspond to TRBD1 or TRBD2 (5 bases each). The CDR3 has 11 residues. V shed 10 bases and J shed 8 bases, with 12 bases lying between them. Germline V gene lookup returns CDR1 MNHEY and CDR2 SVGAGI. CDR3 region: CATSRGDIQYF. In DNA form, the CDR3 reads TGTGCCACTTCGAGGGGAGACATTCAGTACTTC.

The chain joins TRBV30 to TRBJ2-1; D not resolved. V lost 0 bases to trimming and J lost 10 bases, with 7 bases between them. Looked up from germline, CDR1 is GTSNPN and CDR2 is SVGIG (reference sequence). CDR3 length equals 11 residues. The CDR3 region has the DNA TGTGCCTGGAGTGTACTCACAGAGCAGTTCTTC. As protein: CAWSVLTEQFF. The entire variable domain, with the rest obtained from reference TRBV30 and TRBJ2-1, is as follows: SQTIHQWPATLVQPVGSPLSLECTVEGTSNPNLYWYRQAAGRGLQLLFYSVGIGQISSEVPQNLSASRPQDRQFILSSKKLLLSDSGFYLCAWSVLTEQFFGPGTRLTVL.

Of note for this clone: Compared with germline, one end of the junction differs, possibly owing to a read error. This chain links TRBV4-2 with TRBJ1-4; D is uncertain. Germline CDR1 is LGHNA and CDR2 is YNFKEQ. The CDR3 has 14 amino acids. The chain's CDR3 is CASSQDHSKEKLFF. CDR3 sequence (DNA): TGTGCCAGCAGCCAAGATCATTCTAAGGAAAAACTGTTTTTT.

V is TRBV10-3 and J is TRBJ1-1; 7 bases map to TRBD1. The CDR3 is made up of 15 amino acids. The germline V gene has CDR1 ENHRY and CDR2 SYGVKD. Unmatched junction bases numbered 5, after V lost 3 bases and J lost 1 base. The CDR3 region has the DNA TGTGCCATCAGTGATTCAGGGACAGAGAACACTGAAGCTTTCTTT. Protein product: CAISDSGTENTEAFF.

V usage is TRBV4-1 and J usage is TRBJ1-2; 7 bases fit TRBD1. V shed 4 bases, J shed 4 bases, and the junction held 15 bases outside the gene matches. CDR1 is MGHRA, CDR2 YSYEKL, per germline. This CDR3 region has 17 residues. In nucleotides, the CDR3 is TGCGCCAGCAGCCCCGCTTTCGGGACAGTCATCGGCTATGGCTACACCTTC. Encoded protein: CASSPAFGTVIGYGYTF.

The chain has TRBV19 and TRBJ2-2; 9 nucleotides agree with TRBD2. J lost 6 bases, V lost 4 bases, and 12 bases had no gene match. This CDR3 is built from 17 residues. The germline gives CDR1 LNHDA, CDR2 SQIVND (reference sequence). The CDR3 coding sequence is TGTGCCAGTAGTACGATGCGGGAGGGCCTGGTGTCCGGGGAGCTGTTTTTT. This translates into CASSTMREGLVSGELFF.

V gene TRBV10-3 combines with J gene TRBJ2-7; D is undetermined. Germline CDR1 is ENHRY and CDR2 is SYGVKD. This CDR3 has 11 residues. Trimming removed 3 bases at V and 3 bases at J, with 3 bases between. The CDR3 DNA follows: TGTGCCATCAGTGACAGCTACGAGCAGTACTTC. Protein sequence: CAISDSYEQYF.

The chain links TRBV2 to TRBJ1-4, with 7 bases that match TRBD1. Trimming cost V 5 bases and J 3 bases; bases outside gene matches: 6. Germline CDR1 reads SNHLY; CDR2 reads FYNNEI. The CDR3 length is 15 residues. CDR3 sequence (DNA): TGTGCCAGCAGTACCCCCGGGACAGCTAATGAAAAACTGTTTTTT. Its translation is CASSTPGTANEKLFF.

The rearrangement joins TRBV14 to TRBJ2-3, with TRBD2 identical over 9 bases. V lost 2 bases to trimming and J lost 4 bases; unmatched junction nucleotides: 10. This CDR3 is 17 amino acids long. Germline values: CDR1 SGHDN, CDR2 FVKESK. The CDR3 DNA is TGTGCCAGCAGCCAACTGACTAGCGGTACCCCCCCAGATACGCAGTATTTT. Its protein is CASSQLTSGTPPDTQYF.

This sequence joins TRBV2 and TRBJ2-1; 10 nucleotides agree with TRBD2. Germline V lookup: CDR1 SNHLY, CDR2 FYNNEI. The CDR3 runs 15 residues. The V and J ends lost 5 bases and 5 bases, in that order; junction bases with no gene match: 6. DNA of the CDR3: TGTGCCAGCAGTCCACGGACTAGCGGAAACAATGAGCAGTTCTTC. Protein: CASSPRTSGNNEQFF.

The V and J genes are TRBV7-2 and TRBJ1-2; no clear D. Germline CDR1 and CDR2: SGHTA and FQGNSA. The V end lost 1 base, the J end lost 3 bases, and 6 bases lay between the germline ends. This CDR3 contains 13 residues. This CDR3 reads CASSLVKDYGYTF. The DNA of the CDR3 is TGTGCCAGCAGCTTAGTTAAGGACTATGGCTACACCTTC.

The V call is TRBV15, the J call TRBJ1-1, with D tentatively TRBD1 (5 bases). This CDR3 has 14 amino acids. The germline V and J ends were trimmed by 0 bases and 7 bases, with 12 bases remaining between them. Looked up from germline, CDR1 is LNHNV and CDR2 is YYDKDF (reference sequence). CDR3 DNA: TGTGCCACCAGCAGAGATAGAGACGGGGGTGAAGCTTTCTTT. It is translated as CATSRDRDGGEAFF.

The chain joins TRBV7-2 to TRBJ2-6; a possible D gene is TRBD1 (6 bases). Germline CDR1 SGHTA, CDR2 FQGNSA. V was shortened by 5 bases and J by 0 bases, with 8 bases between the two germline ends. This CDR3 is built from 15 residues. Written as DNA, the CDR3 is TGTGCCAGCAGCCACAGGGCCTCTGGGGCCAACGTCCTGACTTTC. Protein sequence: CASSHRASGANVLTF.

The chain has TRBV6-1 and TRBJ1-2; D unclear. The CDR3 extends over 15 amino acids. V was shortened by 3 bases and J by 3 bases, with 14 bases between the two germline ends. CDR1 and CDR2 (germline): MNHNS, SASEGT. The CDR3 DNA is TGTGCCAGCAGTGATGCTGCCACCGGGGACTATGGCTACACCTTC. Protein sequence: CASSDAATGDYGYTF.

The chain has TRBV20-1 and TRBJ2-7, with D unclear. The CDR3 length is 11 residues. In germline, CDR1 is DFQATT, CDR2 SNEGSKA (reference sequence). Trimming removed 3 bases from V and 3 bases from J, with 6 bases in between. The CDR3 is CSASANYEQYF. The CDR3 coding sequence is TGCAGTGCTAGTGCGAACTACGAGCAGTACTTC.